This T cell receptor (beta chain) appears in the sequencing data of a study of blood T cell repertoires in COVID-19. About the study: Samples representing acute and convalescent COVID-19 were sourced from the United States, Italy and Spain. Sources were T cells, B-cell-depleted T cells, or PBMCs; the material itself was cDNA or gDNA.

As processed by the authors: By means of reference gene primer amplification, nucleated cell counts were estimated. Sequencing was performed with immunoSEQ multiplex PCR; in TCRdb, only in-frame clones are kept and a portion is missing. V and J calls and clone size are copied from that table; D and trimming were computed from the DNA. The data contain about 160,000 clones, roughly 80% of them singletons. The CDR3 length is 12 residues. Germline-derived CDR1 and CDR2 are MNHEY and SVGAGI. A few counts support this clone. One end of the junction fails to match germline, which may point to a read error. The sequenced material came from peripheral blood. The receptor was derived from a woman older than 75 with acute or convalescent COVID-19. The chain recombines TRBV6-5 with TRBJ2-7; D gene ambiguous. The CDR3 region has the DNA TGTGCCAGCAGTGACTCCTACTACGAGCAGTACTTC. It yields the protein CASSDSYYEQYF.